The present T cell receptor beta chain was sequenced within a study of glioma-infiltrating T cells after dendritic cell vaccination. Study-level information: The vaccine used monocyte-derived dendritic cells pulsed overnight with autologous tumor lysate. Findings and limits, study-wide: Patients with more pretreatment TILs had longer time to progression and survival. Survival was not directly related to TCR clonality in these patients.

This clone appeared a single time. Its specificity is not known. Method: immunoSEQ multiplex PCR; TCRdb's copy keeps in-frame clones and lacks some. The sample has about 92,000 clones; around 84% are singletons. This CDR3 comprises 15 residues. Trimming cost V 6 bases and J 6 bases, with 18 bases left between them. Germline assignment: CDR1 MNHNS and CDR2 SASEGT. Only patients with spare fresh-frozen tumor and over two years of follow-up were included. Sequencing was performed on blood, taken before dendritic cell vaccination. The source of this sequence is a human donor with glioblastoma. V usage is TRBV6-1 and J usage is TRBJ1-5; D perhaps matches TRBD1 (5 bases). The DNA of the CDR3 is TGTGCCAGCAGAGCCTCCGGGACCGGGGGTCAGCCCCAGCATTTT. It specifies CASRASGTGGQPQHF.